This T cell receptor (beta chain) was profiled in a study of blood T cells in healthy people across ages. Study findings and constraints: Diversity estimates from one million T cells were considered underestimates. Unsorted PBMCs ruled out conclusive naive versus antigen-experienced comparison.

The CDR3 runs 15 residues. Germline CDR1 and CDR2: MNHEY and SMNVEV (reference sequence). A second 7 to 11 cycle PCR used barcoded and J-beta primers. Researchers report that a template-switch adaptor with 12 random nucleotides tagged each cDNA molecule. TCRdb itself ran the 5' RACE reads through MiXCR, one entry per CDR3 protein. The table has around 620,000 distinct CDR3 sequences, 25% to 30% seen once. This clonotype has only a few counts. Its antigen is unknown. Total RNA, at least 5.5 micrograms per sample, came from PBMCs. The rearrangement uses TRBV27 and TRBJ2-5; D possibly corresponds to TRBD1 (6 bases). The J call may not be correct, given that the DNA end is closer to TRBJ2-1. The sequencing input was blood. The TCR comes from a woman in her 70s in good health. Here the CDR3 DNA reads TGTGCCAGCAGTTCGCAGGTTGGGACAATCAATGAGCAGTTCTTC. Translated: CASSSQVGTINEQFF.